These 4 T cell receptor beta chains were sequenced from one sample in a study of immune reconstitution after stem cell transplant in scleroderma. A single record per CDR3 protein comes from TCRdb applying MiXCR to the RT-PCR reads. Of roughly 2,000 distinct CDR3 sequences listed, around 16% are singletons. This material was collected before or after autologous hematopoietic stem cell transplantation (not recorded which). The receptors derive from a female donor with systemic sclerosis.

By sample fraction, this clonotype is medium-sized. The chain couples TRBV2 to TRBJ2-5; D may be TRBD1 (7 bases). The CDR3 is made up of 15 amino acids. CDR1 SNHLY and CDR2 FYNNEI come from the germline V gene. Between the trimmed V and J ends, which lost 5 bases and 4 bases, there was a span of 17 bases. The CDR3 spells CASSIDRVRGETQYF. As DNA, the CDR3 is TGTGCCAGCAGTATAGACAGGGTGCGGGGAGAGACCCAGTACTTC.

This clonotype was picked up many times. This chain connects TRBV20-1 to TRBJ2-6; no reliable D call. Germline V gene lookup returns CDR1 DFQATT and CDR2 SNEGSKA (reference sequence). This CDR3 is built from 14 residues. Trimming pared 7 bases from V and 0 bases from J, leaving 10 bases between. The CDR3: CSVASFSGANVLTF. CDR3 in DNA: TGCAGTGTGGCCAGCTTCTCTGGGGCCAACGTCCTGACTTTC.

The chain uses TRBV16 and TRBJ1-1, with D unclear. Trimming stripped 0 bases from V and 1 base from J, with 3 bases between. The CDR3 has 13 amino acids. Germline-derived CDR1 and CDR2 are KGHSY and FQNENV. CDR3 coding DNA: TGTGCCAGCAGCCAATCAGGGAACACTGAAGCTTTCTTT. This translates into CASSQSGNTEAFF.

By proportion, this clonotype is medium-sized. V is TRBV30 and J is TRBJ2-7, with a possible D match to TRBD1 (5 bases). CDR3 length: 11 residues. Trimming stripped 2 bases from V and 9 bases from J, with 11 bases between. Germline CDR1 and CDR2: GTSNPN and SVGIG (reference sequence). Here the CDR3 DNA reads TGTGCCTGGAGTCGAACAGGCGGGCAGTACTTC. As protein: CAWSRTGGQYF.